The next 15 T cell receptor beta chains were all read from a single sample in a study of beta chain features in type 1 diabetes. General study points: All four CD4+ subsets of Type 1 diabetes patients contained TCRB CDR3s that were moderately but significantly shorter.

The isolated RNA, all of it, was reverse transcribed, so expressed TCRB transcripts were what got sequenced. Only in-frame clones appear in the TCRdb table, and some are missing; sequencing was by immunoSEQ multiplex PCR. The sample holds a few hundred thousand clones; roughly an eighth are singletons and the top ten take 0.015% to 0.02%. No antigen has been identified for these receptors. Sequenced: naive CD4+ T cells from blood. The source of these receptors is a young man with type 1 diabetes.

This clone showed up just a few times. The J gene is TRBJ2-7, the V gene TRBV5-1; the match to TRBD2 covers 7 bases. Germline lookup yields CDR1 SGHRS and CDR2 YFSETQ. The CDR3 runs 14 residues. V lost 3 bases to trimming and J lost 3 bases; unmatched junction nucleotides: 6. CDR3 region: CASSSRDYSYEQYF. In DNA form, the CDR3 reads TGCGCCAGCAGCTCCCGGGACTACAGCTACGAGCAGTACTTC.

The CDR3 here is CASSLRAFREQYF. In DNA form, the CDR3 reads TGTGCCAGCAGCTTAAGAGCATTCCGCGAGCAGTACTTC. The chain joins TRBV7-3 to TRBJ2-7; D gene ambiguous. V was cut by 1 base and J by 6 bases, with 10 bases left in between. The CDR3 spans 13 residues. Germline values: CDR1 SGHTA, CDR2 FQGTGA.

The chain carries TRBV28 and TRBJ2-1; unclear D gene. V shed 8 bases and J shed 0 bases, with 11 bases lying between them. This CDR3 has 14 residues. CDR1 and CDR2 (germline): MDHEN, SYDVKM. The CDR3 is CASVRSSSYNEQFF. The DNA for the CDR3 is TGTGCCAGCGTTCGGAGCAGCTCCTACAATGAGCAGTTCTTC. Variable domain in full (rest from reference TRBV28 and TRBJ2-1): DVKVTQSSRYLVKRTGEKVFLECVQDMDHENMFWYRQDPGLGLRLIYFSYDVKMKEKGDIPEGYSVSREKKERFSLILESASTNQTSMYLCASVRSSSYNEQFFGPGTRLTVL.

V usage is TRBV6-6 and J usage is TRBJ1-5; D ambiguous. CDR3 size: 14 residues. Trimming shortened V by 8 bases and J by 3 bases, and 14 bases separated the two germline ends. Germline assignment: CDR1 MNHNY and CDR2 SVGAGI (reference sequence). Written as DNA, the CDR3 is TGTGCCAGCGGGCCGAGTTCGGACAATCAGCCCCAGCATTTT. Encoded protein: CASGPSSDNQPQHF.

The chain carries TRBV15 and TRBJ2-7; TRBD1 matches at 10 bases. Germline CDR1 and CDR2: LNHNV and YYDKDF (reference sequence). The V segment lost 9 bases and the J segment 7 bases; nucleotides outside the gene matches: 6. The CDR3 contains 12 residues. The CDR3 DNA sequence: TGTGCCACAAGACAGGGGGCGGGTGAGCAGTACTTC. It specifies CATRQGAGEQYF.

The chain is built from TRBV18 and TRBJ1-2; D is possibly TRBD1 (5 bases). The V end was cut by 1 base, the J end by 6 bases, with 9 bases between. CDR1 is KGHSH, CDR2 LQKENI, per germline. The CDR3 runs 13 residues. The CDR3: CASSPLAGDGYTF. The CDR3 coding sequence is TGTGCCAGCTCACCACTCGCGGGGGATGGCTACACCTTC.

The rearrangement uses TRBV29-1 and TRBJ2-3; weak D call: TRBD1 (6 bases). The length of the CDR3 is 13 residues. Germline assignment: CDR1 SQVTM and CDR2 ANQGSEA. Trimming stripped 7 bases from V and 2 bases from J, with 13 bases between. DNA for the CDR3: TGCAGCGCCAGGGGTGGAGACACAGATACGCAGTATTTT. Amino acids: CSARGGDTDTQYF.

The DNA for the CDR3 is TGCAGCGTAGTAAAGGCGGGGATGAACACTGAAGCTTTCTTT. Protein product: CSVVKAGMNTEAFF. The chain recombines TRBV29-1 with TRBJ1-1; D remains unclear. The CDR3 has 14 residues. Germline CDR1 reads SQVTM; CDR2 reads ANQGSEA. V shed 6 bases and J shed 0 bases, with 14 bases lying between them.

The chain employs TRBV7-2 and TRBJ2-7, with a weak D call TRBD2 (6 bases). The CDR3 totals 15 residues. Per germline, CDR1 SGHTA and CDR2 FQGNSA. V was cut by 3 bases and J by 0 bases, with 12 bases left in between. The CDR3: CASSFYRGTSYEQYF. In DNA form, the CDR3 reads TGTGCCAGCAGCTTCTATCGCGGGACCTCCTACGAGCAGTACTTC.

The CDR3 sequence: CASTLGGGWNQPQHF. Written as DNA, the CDR3 is TGTGCCAGCACCCTAGGGGGAGGGTGGAATCAGCCCCAGCATTTT. The chain couples TRBV28 to TRBJ1-5; perhaps TRBD1 as D (6 bases). Germline assignment: CDR1 MDHEN and CDR2 SYDVKM. This CDR3 region has 15 residues. Trimming left V 7 bases short and J 4 bases short, with 17 bases between.

This clone appeared a few times. The genes are TRBV6-1 and TRBJ1-3; TRBD1 matches 7 bases. V lost 11 bases and J lost 4; bases outside the gene matches: 5. Looked up from germline, CDR1 is MNHNS and CDR2 is SASEGT. The CDR3 is 12 amino acids. The CDR3 nucleotides read TGTGCCGGACGGGACAGCGGAAACACCATATATTTT. Its translation is CAGRDSGNTIYF.

Only a few counts were recorded for this clone. The chain carries TRBV5-1 and TRBJ2-5, with 9 bases that match TRBD1. V was clipped by 5 bases and J by 2 bases; unmatched bases: 7. The CDR3 consists of 15 residues. From germline, CDR1 is SGHRS and CDR2 YFSETQ. The CDR3 nucleotides read TGCGCCAGCAGTTCCGAGACAGGGGGTCAAGAGACCCAGTACTTC. It encodes CASSSETGGQETQYF.

The J gene is TRBJ1-1, the V gene TRBV7-2; D not resolved. The CDR3 sequence is 15 residues long. Trimming shortened V by 5 bases and J by 4 bases, and 17 bases separated the two germline ends. CDR1 is SGHTA and CDR2 is FQGNSA in the germline V gene. The CDR3 sequence is CASSQTFSRGTEAFF. CDR3 bases: TGTGCCAGCAGCCAAACTTTCTCCCGGGGCACTGAAGCTTTCTTT.

The chain recombines TRBV2 with TRBJ2-6; TRBD1 agrees at 7 bases. This CDR3 has 14 residues. Unmatched junction bases numbered 7, after V lost 6 bases and J lost 8 bases. Germline V gives CDR1 SNHLY, CDR2 FYNNEI. For the CDR3, the DNA is TGTGCCAGCAGCAGTCGACAGGGCCCCAACGTCCTGACTTTC. Translation gives CASSSRQGPNVLTF.

DNA for the CDR3: TGTGCCAGCAGCGTAGGACTAGCGGGAGGATACGAGCAGTACTTC. Translating gives CASSVGLAGGYEQYF. This chain links TRBV9 with TRBJ2-7, with 13 bases identical to TRBD2. V shed 0 bases, J shed 4 bases, and the junction held 1 base outside the gene matches. There are 15 residues in the CDR3. Germline V gives CDR1 SGDLS, CDR2 YYNGEE.